The following is a T cell receptor beta chain sequence with its context. In the original workflow: Amplifying reference gene primers gave estimates of nucleated cell counts. Using immunoSEQ multiplex PCR, the repertoire was profiled, and TCRdb retains in-frame clones only, with some absent. The D gene and trimming were derived from the DNA, and the V and J assignments and clone size from that table. The sample contains approximately 300,000 clones, 87% of which appear only once. The data were obtained in a study of blood T cell repertoires in COVID-19. Study-level background: Researchers got acute and convalescent COVID-19 samples from the United States, Italy and Spain. Sources were T cells, B-cell-depleted T cells, or PBMCs; the material itself was cDNA or gDNA.

The V segment lost 6 bases and the J segment 3 bases; nucleotides outside the gene matches: 16. The CDR3 is 19 amino acids. CDR1 is LNHDA and CDR2 is SQIVND in the germline V gene (reference sequence). Source material: peripheral blood. The chain has TRBV19 and TRBJ2-2; 10 bases are a match to TRBD2. This clonotype originated in a young man with active or convalescent COVID-19. In DNA form, the CDR3 reads TGTGCCAGTAGATTGTGGGGTGCTAGCGGGAGAGGAGACACCGGGGAGCTGTTTTTT. Its protein product is CASRLWGASGRGDTGELFF.